These T cell receptor beta chains were read from a single sample in a study of cytomegalovirus exposure and HLA in healthy donors. Profiling relied on immunoSEQ multiplex PCR, and the TCRdb table lists in-frame clones only, not all of them. Of over 130,000 clones in the sample, 55% to 70% were seen once. The sequencing sample was made of PBMCs. These receptors were obtained from a woman aged 55 to 70 in good health and CMV-seropositive. Both conserved end residues are part of each CDR3. Expanded clones get a size class; other rows say once, few or many, or leave the size out.

clone_size j_call v_call cdr3_aa
. TRBJ2-7 TRBV6-5 CASSYSLSDEQYF
. TRBJ1-3 TRBV9 CASSVAGGLGNTIYF
. TRBJ1-1 TRBV28 CASSLGGDRNTEAFF
. TRBJ2-7 TRBV5-4 CASSSGGAGGRNEQYF
few TRBJ1-4 TRBV5-5 CASSLGGKQFEKLFF
once TRBJ2-3 TRBV18 CASSPIQGAQDTQYF
. TRBJ1-4 TRBV19 CASSQTAGYEKLFF
. TRBJ1-1 TRBV28 CASYSGQDLNTEAFF
. TRBJ2-7 TRBV19 CASGGMGFYEQYF
. TRBJ2-5 TRBV25-1 CAIRVGETQYF
. TRBJ1-4 TRBV9 CASSAGQGNEKLFF
. TRBJ2-6 TRBV19 CASTNYGSGANVLTF
. TRBJ1-2 TRBV28 CATDRVNYGYTF
. TRBJ2-3 TRBV6-6 CASTSRGLAATDTQYF
. TRBJ1-3 TRBV30 CAWTGRASNTIYF
. TRBJ1-1 TRBV2 CASSTGAVTEAFF
. TRBJ2-1 TRBV2 CASRDRYNEQFF
few TRBJ1-3 TRBV7-8 CASSSRQGVDGNTIYF
. TRBJ2-5 TRBV28 CASSVWEEEQYF
few TRBJ1-3 TRBV10-1 CASQASDRIGNTIYF
. TRBJ2-6 TRBV5-4 CASSLGGFAPGANVLTF
. TRBJ2-7 TRBV19 CASSDRDYSYEQYF
. TRBJ1-1 TRBV28 CASSFGGLDTEAFF
few TRBJ2-7 TRBV4-3 CASSLMIEYREQYF
. TRBJ2-5 TRBV4-1 CASSETREETQYF
. TRBJ2-5 TRBV27 CASRFTSGGKETQYF
few TRBJ2-1 TRBV7-3 CASRPSANWGDEQFF
. TRBJ1-5 TRBV19 CASSSGYNQPQHF
few TRBJ2-1 TRBV9 CASSVDGGILWNEQFF
. TRBJ1-1 TRBV18 CASSPGQGNTEAFF
. TRBJ1-5 TRBV19 CASSIGVGRGSGGPQHF
once TRBJ2-5 TRBV11-1 CASSLMTSGVGETQYF
. TRBJ2-5 TRBV5-1 CASSGGLAGGQETQYF
. TRBJ2-1 TRBV7-9 CASSLWTSGRNEQFF
. TRBJ2-7 TRBV7-9 CASSYEGTSGSHEQYF
. TRBJ2-1 TRBV7-3 CASSLTGRDLAEQFF
. TRBJ2-3 TRBV4-3 CASSQDWVAASRTDTQYF
. TRBJ1-1 TRBV27 CASRSGALNTEAFF
. TRBJ1-5 TRBV19 CASSLLGQGAGQPQHF
. TRBJ2-3 TRBV5-1 CASASSFGGTDTQYF
. TRBJ2-1 TRBV29-1 CSGLAYYNEQFF
. TRBJ1-5 TRBV6-5 CASSGDRAQPQNF
. TRBJ1-3 TRBV9 CASSVVPRTSGNTIYF
. TRBJ1-1 TRBV29-1 CSVLDRDAKAFF
. TRBJ2-5 TRBV11-2 CASSQPQGTYTLQETQYF
few TRBJ2-7 TRBV5-1 CASSLGQGVGEQYF
few TRBJ2-7 TRBV11-2 CASSLSVGGGYEQYF
. TRBJ2-7 TRBV30 CAWSVFYEQYF
. TRBJ2-1 TRBV7-6 CASSSAYNEQFF
. TRBJ2-3 TRBV27 CASSLFGLAGTDTQYF
. TRBJ2-1 TRBV11-1 CASRPRTSGAPQPYNEQFF
few TRBJ2-1 TRBV9 CASSVKAGGEQFF
. TRBJ2-5 TRBV5-4 CASSSPVQGAGETQYF